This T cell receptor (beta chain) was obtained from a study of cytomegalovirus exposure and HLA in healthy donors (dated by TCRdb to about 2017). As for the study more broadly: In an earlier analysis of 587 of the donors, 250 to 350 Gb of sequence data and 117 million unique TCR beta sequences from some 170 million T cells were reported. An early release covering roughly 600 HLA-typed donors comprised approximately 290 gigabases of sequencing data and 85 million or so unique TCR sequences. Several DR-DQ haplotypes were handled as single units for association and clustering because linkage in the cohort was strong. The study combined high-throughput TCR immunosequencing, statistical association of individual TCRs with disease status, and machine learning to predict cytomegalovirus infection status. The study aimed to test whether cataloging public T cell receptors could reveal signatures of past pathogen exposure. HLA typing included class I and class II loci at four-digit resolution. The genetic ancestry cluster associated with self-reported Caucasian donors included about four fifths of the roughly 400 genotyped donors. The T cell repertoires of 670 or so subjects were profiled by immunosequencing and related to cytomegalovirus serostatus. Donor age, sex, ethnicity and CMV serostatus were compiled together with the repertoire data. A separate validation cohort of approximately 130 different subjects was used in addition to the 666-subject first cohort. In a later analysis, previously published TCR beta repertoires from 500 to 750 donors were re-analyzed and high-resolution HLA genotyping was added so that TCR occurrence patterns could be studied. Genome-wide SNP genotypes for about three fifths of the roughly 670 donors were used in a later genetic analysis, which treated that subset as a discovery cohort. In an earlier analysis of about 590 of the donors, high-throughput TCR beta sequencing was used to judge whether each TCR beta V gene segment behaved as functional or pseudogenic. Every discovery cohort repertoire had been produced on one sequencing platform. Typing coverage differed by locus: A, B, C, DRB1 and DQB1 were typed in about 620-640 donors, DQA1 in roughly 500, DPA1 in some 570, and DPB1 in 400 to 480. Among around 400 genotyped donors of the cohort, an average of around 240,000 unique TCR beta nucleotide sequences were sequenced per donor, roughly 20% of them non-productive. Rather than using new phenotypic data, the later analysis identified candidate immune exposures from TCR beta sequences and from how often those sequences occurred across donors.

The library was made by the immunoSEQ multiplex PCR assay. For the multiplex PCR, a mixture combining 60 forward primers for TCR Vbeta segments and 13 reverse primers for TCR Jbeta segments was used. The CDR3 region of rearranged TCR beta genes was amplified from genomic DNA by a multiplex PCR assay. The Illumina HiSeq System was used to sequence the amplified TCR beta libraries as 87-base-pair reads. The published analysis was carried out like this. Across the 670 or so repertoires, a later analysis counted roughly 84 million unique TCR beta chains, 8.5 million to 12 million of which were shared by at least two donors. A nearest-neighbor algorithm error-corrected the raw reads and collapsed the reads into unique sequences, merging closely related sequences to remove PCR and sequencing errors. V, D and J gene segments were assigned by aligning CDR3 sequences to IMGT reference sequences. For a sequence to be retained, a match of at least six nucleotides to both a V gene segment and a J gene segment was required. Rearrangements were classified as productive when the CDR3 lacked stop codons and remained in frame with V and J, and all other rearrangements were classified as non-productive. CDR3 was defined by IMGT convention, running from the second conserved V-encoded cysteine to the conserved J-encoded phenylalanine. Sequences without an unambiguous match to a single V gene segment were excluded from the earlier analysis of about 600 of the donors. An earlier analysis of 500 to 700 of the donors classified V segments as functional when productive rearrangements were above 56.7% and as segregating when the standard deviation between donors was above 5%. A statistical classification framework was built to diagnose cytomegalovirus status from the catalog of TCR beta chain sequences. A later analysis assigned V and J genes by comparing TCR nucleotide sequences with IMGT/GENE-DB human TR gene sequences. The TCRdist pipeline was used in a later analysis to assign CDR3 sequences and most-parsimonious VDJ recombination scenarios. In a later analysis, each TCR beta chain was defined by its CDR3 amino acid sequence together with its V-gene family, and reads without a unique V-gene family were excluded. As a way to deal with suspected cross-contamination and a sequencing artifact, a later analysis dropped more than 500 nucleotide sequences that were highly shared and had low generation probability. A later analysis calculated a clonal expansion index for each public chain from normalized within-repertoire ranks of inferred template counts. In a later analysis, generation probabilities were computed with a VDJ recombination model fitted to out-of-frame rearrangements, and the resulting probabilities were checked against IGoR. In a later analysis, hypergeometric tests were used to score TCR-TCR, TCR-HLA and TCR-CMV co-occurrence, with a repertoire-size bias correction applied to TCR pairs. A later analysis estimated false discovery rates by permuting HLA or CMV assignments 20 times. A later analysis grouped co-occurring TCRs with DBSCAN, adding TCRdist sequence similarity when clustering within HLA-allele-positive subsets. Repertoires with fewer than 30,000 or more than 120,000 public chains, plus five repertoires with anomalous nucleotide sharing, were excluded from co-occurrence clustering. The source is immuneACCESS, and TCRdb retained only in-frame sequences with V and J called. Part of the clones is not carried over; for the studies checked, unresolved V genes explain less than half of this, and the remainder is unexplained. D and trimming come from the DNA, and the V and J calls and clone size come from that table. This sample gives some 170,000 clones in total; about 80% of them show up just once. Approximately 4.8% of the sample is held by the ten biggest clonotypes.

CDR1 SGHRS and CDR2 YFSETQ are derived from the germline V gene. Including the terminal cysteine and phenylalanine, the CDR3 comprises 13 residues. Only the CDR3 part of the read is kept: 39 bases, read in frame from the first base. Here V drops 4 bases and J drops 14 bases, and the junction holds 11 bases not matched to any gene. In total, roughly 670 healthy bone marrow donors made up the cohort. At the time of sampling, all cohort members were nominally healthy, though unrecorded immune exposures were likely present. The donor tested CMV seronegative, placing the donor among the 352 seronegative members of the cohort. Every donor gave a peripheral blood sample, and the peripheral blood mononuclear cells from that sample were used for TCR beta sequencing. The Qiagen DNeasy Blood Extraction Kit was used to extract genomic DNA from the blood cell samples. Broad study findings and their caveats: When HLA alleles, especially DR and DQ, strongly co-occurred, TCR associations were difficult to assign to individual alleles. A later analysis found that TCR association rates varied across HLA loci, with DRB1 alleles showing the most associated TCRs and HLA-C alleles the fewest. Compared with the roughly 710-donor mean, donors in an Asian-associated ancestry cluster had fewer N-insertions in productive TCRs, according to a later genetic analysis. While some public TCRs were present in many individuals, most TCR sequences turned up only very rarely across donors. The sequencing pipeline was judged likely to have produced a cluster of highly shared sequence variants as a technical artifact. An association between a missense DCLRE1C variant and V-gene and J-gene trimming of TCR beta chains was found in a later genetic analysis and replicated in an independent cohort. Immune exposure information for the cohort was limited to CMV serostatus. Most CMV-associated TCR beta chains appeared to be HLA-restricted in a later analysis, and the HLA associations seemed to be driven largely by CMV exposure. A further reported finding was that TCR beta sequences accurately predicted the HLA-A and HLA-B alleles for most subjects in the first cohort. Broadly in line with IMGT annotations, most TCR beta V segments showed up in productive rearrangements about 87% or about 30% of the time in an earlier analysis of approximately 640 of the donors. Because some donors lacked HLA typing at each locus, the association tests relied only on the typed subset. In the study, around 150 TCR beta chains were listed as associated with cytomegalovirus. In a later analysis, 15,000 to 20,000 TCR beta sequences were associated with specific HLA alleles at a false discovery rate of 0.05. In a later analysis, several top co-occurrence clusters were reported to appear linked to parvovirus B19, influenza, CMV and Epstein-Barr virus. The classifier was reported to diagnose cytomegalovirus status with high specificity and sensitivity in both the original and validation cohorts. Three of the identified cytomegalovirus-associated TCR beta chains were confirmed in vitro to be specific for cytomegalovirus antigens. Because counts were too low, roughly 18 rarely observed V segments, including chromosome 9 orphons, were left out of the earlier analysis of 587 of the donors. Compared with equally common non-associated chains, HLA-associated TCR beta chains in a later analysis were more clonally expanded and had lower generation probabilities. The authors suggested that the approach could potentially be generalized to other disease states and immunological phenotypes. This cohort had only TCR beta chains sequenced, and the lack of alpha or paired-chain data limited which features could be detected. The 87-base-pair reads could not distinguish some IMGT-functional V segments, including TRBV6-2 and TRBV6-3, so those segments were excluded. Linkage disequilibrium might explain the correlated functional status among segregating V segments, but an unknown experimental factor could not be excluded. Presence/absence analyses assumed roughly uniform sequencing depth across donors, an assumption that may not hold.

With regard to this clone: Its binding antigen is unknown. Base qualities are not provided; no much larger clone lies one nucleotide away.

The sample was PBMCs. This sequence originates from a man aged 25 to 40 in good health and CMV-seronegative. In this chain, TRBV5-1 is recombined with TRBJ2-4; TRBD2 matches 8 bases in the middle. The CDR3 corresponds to CASSPGGGGLEYF. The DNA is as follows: TGCGCCAGCAGCCCGGGAGGAGGGGGACTAGAGTACTTC.